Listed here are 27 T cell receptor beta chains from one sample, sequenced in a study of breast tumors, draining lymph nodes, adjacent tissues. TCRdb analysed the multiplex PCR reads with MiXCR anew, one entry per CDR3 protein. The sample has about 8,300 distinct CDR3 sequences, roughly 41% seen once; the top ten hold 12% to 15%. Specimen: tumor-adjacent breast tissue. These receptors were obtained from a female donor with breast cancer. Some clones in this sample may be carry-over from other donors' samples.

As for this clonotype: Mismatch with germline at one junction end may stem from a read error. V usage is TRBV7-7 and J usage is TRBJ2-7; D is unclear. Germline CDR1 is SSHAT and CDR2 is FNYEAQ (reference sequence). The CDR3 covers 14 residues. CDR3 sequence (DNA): TGTGCTAGCAGCTTAGAGTCAGGATCTAACGAGCAGTACTTC. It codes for CASSLESGSNEQYF.

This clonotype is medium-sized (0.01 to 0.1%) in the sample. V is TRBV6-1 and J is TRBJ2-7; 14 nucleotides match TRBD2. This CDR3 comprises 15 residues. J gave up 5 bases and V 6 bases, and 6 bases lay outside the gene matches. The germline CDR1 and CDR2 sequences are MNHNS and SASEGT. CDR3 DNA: TGTGCCAGCAGCGGACTAGCGGGAGGACCCGACGAGCAGTACTTC. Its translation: CASSGLAGGPDEQYF.

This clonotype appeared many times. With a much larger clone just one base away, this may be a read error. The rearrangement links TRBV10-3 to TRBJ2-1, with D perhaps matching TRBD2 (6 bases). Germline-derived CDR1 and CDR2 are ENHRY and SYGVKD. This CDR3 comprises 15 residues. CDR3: CAISESKGGDREQLF. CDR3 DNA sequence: TGTGCCATCAGTGAGTCGAAAGGCGGGGACCGTGAGCAGCTCTTC.

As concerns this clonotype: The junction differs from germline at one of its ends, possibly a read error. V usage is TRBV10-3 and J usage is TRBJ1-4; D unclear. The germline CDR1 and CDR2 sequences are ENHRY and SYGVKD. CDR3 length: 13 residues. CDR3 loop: CAIKGGLNEKLFF. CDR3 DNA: TGCGCCATCAAGGGCGGCCTAAATGAAAAACTGTTTTTT.

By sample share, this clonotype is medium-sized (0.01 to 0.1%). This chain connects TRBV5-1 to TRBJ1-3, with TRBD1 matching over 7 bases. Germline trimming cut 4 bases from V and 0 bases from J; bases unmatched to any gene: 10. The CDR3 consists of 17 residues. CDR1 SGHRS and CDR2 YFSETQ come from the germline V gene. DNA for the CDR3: TGCGCCAGCAGCCCAACCGGGACAGTGAACTCTGGAAACACCATATATTTT. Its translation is CASSPTGTVNSGNTIYF.

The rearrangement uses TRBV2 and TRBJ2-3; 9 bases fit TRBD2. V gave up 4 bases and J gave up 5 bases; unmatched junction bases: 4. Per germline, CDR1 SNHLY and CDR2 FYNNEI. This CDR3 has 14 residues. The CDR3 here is CASSVAGVRDTQYF. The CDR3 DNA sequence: TGTGCCAGCAGTGTAGCGGGAGTCAGAGATACGCAGTATTTT.

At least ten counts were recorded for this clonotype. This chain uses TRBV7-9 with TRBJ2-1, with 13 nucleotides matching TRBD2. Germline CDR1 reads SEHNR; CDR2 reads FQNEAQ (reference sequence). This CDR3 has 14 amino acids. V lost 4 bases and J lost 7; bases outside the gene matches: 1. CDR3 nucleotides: TGTGCCAGCAGCTGGACTAGCGGGAGTAATGAGCAGTTCTTC. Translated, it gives CASSWTSGSNEQFF.

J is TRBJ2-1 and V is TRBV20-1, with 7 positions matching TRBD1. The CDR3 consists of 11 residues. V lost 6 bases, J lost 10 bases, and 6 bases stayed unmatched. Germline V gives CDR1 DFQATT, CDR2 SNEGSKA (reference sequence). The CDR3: CSAAGGNEQFF. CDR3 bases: TGCAGTGCGGCAGGGGGAAACGAGCAGTTCTTC.

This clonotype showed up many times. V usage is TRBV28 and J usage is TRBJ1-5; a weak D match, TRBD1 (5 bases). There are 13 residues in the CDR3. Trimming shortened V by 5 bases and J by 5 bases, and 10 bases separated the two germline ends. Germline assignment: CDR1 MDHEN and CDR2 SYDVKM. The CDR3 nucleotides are TGTGCCAGCAGTGTTTTCAGGGATCAGCCCCAGCATTTT. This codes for CASSVFRDQPQHF.

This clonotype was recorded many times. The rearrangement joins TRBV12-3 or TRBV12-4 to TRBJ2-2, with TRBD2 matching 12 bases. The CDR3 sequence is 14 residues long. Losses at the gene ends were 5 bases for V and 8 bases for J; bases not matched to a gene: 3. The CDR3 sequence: CASSPGTSGGELFF. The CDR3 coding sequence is TGTGCCAGCAGTCCCGGGACTAGCGGGGGGGAGCTGTTTTTT.

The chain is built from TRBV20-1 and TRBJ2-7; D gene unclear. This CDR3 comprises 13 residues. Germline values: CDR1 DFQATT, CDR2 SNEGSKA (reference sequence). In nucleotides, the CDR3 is TGCAGCCCCCAGTCAAGGGCCTCCTACGAGCAGTACGTC. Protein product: CSPQSRASYEQYV.

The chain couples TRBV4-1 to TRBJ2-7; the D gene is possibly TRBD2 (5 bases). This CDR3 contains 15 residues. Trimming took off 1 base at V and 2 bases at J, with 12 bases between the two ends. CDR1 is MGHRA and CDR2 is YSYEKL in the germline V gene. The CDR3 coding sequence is TGCGCCAGCAGCCAAGGAAGTACCGGGGCCTACGAGCAGTACTTC. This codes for CASSQGSTGAYEQYF.

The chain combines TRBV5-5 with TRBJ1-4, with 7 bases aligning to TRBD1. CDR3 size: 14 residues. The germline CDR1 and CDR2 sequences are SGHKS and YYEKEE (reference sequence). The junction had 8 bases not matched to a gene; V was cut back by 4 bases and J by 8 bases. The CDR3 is CASSPTGDSEKLFF. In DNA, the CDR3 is TGTGCCAGCAGCCCTACAGGGGATTCAGAAAAACTGTTTTTT.

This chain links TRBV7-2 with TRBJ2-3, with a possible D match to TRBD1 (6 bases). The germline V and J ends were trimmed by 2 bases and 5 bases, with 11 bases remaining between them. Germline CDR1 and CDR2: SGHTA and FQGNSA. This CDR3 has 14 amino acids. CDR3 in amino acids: CASSLRGSIDTQYF. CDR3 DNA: TGTGCCAGCAGCTTAAGGGGGAGTATAGATACGCAGTATTTT. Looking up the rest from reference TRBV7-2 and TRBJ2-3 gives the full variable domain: GAGVSQSPSNKVTEKGKDVELRCDPISGHTALYWYRQSLGQGLEFLIYFQGNSAPDKSGLPSDRFSAERTGGSVSTLTIQRTQQEDSAVYLCASSLRGSIDTQYFGPGTRLTVL.

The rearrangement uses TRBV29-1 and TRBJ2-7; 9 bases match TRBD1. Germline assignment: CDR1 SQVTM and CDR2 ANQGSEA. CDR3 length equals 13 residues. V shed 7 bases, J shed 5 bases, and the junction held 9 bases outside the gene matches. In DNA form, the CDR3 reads TGCAGCGGCGGAACCGGGACAGGGAACGAGCAGTACTTC. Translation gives CSGGTGTGNEQYF.

CDR3 residues: CSARGGTSGNTDTQYF. The CDR3 nucleotides are TGCAGTGCTAGAGGCGGGACTAGCGGAAACACAGATACGCAGTATTTT. This chain links TRBV20-1 with TRBJ2-3; 11 bases match TRBD2. J gave up 2 bases and V 1 base, and 5 bases lay outside the gene matches. Germline CDR1 and CDR2: DFQATT and SNEGSKA (reference sequence). The CDR3 totals 16 residues.

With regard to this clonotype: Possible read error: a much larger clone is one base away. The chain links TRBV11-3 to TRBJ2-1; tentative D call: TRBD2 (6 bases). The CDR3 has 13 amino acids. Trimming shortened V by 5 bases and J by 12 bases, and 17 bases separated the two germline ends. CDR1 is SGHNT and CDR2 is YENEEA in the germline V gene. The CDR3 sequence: CASSQPPVGGQFF. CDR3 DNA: TGTGCCAGCAGCCAACCTCCTGTGGGGGGGCAGTTCTTC.

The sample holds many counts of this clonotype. The CDR3, as DNA: TGTGCCTGGACCCACAGCGAAGTCGTAGGAGATACGCAGTATTTT. It is translated as CAWTHSEVVGDTQYF. J is TRBJ2-3 and V is TRBV30; D unresolved. CDR1 and CDR2 (germline): GTSNPN, SVGIG (reference sequence). Trimming removed 4 bases from V and 5 bases from J, with 19 bases in between. This CDR3 spans 15 amino acids.

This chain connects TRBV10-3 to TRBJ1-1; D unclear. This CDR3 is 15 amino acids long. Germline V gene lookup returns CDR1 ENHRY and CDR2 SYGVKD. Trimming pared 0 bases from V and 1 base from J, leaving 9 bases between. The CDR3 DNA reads TGTGCCATCAGTGAGTCGAGGACGCGGAACACTGAAGCTTTCTTT. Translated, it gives CAISESRTRNTEAFF.

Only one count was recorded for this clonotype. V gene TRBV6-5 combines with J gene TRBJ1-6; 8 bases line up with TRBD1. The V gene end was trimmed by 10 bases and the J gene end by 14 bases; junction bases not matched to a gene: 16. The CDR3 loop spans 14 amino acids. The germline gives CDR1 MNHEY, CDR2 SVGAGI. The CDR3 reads CANRSQGAPRALHF. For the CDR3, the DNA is TGTGCCAACAGGTCGCAGGGGGCGCCCAGGGCCCTCCACTTT.

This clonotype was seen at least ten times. CDR3 amino acids: CASSVGTGFRNQPQHF. CDR3 nucleotide sequence: TGTGCCAGCAGCGTCGGGACAGGGTTTCGCAATCAGCCCCAGCATTTT. The chain uses TRBV5-8 and TRBJ1-5; 9 bases map to TRBD1. This CDR3 spans 16 amino acids. Germline V gene data show CDR1 as SGHTS and CDR2 as YDEGEE. V was clipped by 4 bases and J by 2 bases; unmatched bases: 7. The full variable domain, its missing parts supplied by reference TRBV5-8 and TRBJ1-5, is EAGVTQSPTHLIKTRGQQATLRCSPISGHTSVYWYQQALGLGLQFLLWYDEGEERNRGNFPPRFSGRQFPNYSSELNVNALELEDSALYLCASSVGTGFRNQPQHFGDGTRLSIL.

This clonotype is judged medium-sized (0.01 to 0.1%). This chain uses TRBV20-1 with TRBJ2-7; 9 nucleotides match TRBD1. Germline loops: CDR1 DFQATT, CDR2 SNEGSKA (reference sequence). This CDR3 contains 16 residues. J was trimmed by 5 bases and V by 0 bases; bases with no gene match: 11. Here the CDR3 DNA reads TGCAGTGCTAGAGATCCCTCGGGACAGGGTTTCCACGAGCAGTACTTC. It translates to CSARDPSGQGFHEQYF.

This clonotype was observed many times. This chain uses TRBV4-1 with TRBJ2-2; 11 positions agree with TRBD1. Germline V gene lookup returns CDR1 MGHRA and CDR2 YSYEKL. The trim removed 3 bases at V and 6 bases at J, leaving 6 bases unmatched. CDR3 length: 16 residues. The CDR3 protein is CASSHGQGALPGELFF. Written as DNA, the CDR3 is TGCGCCAGCAGCCACGGACAGGGGGCCCTCCCCGGGGAGCTGTTTTTT.

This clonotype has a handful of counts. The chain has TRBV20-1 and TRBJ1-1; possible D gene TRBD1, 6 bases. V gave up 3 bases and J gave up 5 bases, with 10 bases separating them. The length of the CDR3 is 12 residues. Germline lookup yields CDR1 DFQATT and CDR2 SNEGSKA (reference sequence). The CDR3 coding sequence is TGCAGTGCTAGGGCAGGGGAGACTGAAGCTTTCTTT. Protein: CSARAGETEAFF.

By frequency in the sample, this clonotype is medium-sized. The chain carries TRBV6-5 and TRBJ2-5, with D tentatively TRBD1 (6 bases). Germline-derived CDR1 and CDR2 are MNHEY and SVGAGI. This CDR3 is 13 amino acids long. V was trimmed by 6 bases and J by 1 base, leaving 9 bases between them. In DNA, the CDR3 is TGTGCCAGCAGGACAGGCCTCCAAGAGACCCAGTACTTC. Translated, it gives CASRTGLQETQYF.

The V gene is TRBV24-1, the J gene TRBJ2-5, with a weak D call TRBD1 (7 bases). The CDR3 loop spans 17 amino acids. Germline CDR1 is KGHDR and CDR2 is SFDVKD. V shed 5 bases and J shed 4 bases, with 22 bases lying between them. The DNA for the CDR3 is TGTGCCACCAGTGCCACCAAGGGGAGACAGGGAGGAGAGACCCAGTACTTC. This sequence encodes CATSATKGRQGGETQYF.

The DNA for the CDR3 is TGCGCCAGCAGTCCCGGGGCCCATAATGAAAAACTGTTTTTT. Protein product: CASSPGAHNEKLFF. The rearrangement joins TRBV5-1 to TRBJ1-4, with D possibly TRBD1 on 5 matching bases. The CDR3 is made up of 14 amino acids. CDR1 is SGHRS, CDR2 YFSETQ, per germline. Between the trimmed V and J ends, which lost 5 bases and 4 bases, there was a span of 12 bases. The full variable domain, in which reference TRBV5-1 and TRBJ1-4 provide the parts outside the CDR3, is KAGVTQTPRYLIKTRGQQVTLSCSPISGHRSVSWYQQTPGQGLQFLFEYFSETQRNKGNFPGRFSGRQFSNSRSEMNVSTLELGDSALYLCASSPGAHNEKLFFGSGTQLSVL.